The rows below give T cell receptor beta chains drawn from one sample of a study of CD8 T cells in ankylosing spondylitis. TCRdb ran MiXCR on the 5' RACE reads and lists one entry per CDR3 protein. Here the sample spans roughly 700,000 distinct CDR3 sequences, under 20% being singletons. The source material was blood, either unsorted or a sorted T cell fraction (not recorded which). The origin of the receptors is a male donor with ankylosing spondylitis. Both conserved end residues are trimmed from each CDR3. A clone size is listed for some rows: how often the clone was seen (once, few, many), or a class if it is expanded.

j_gene | v_gene | abundance | len | CDR3aa
TRBJ1-5 | TRBV2 | - | 13 | ASSVRQGSNQPQH
TRBJ2-1 | TRBV29-1 | few | 12 | SVAPPGSYNEQF
TRBJ2-7 | TRBV9 | few | 12 | ASSVGPAVGEQY
TRBJ2-2 | TRBV5-1 | - | 13 | ASSLGAALTGELF
TRBJ2-1 | TRBV5-1 | - | 13 | ASSLIAGGPGEQF
TRBJ2-7 | TRBV12-3/TRBV12-4 | - | 13 | ASSGTSDVSYEQY
TRBJ2-7 | TRBV20-1 | - | 10 | SARDRGDEQY
TRBJ2-2 | TRBV3-1 | few | 9 | ASSQGHLVF
TRBJ1-4 | TRBV29-1 | - | 10 | SVGTDNEKLF
TRBJ1-1 | TRBV24-1 | - | 11 | ATSDPTTGKAF
TRBJ2-7 | TRBV5-1 | - | 13 | ASSLAIGSGDEQY
TRBJ2-1 | TRBV7-6 | - | 13 | ASSRGTETSDEQF
TRBJ2-1 | TRBV3-1 | - | 11 | ASSRQVRNEQF
TRBJ1-1 | TRBV11-2 | - | 13 | ASSMTGTLNTEAF
TRBJ1-1 | TRBV7-9 | few | 11 | ASSKTGWTEAF
TRBJ2-6 | TRBV29-1 | - | 13 | SVEDRVQGANVLT
TRBJ2-7 | TRBV20-1 | few | 11 | SAFGTDLYEQY
TRBJ2-6 | TRBV28 | - | 14 | ASHPASGRGANVLT
TRBJ1-1 | TRBV4-1 | - | 13 | ASSQGSGGWTEAF
TRBJ2-1 | TRBV12-3/TRBV12-4 | few | 13 | ASKNSGRAGNEQF
TRBJ2-5 | TRBV20-1 | - | 11 | SAREGVQETQY
TRBJ1-1 | TRBV5-1 | few | 10 | ASGTGATEAF
TRBJ2-5 | TRBV7-2 | few | 13 | ASSARLAGAETQY
TRBJ2-7 | TRBV28 | - | 14 | ASQPWDRLSSYEQY
TRBJ2-7 | TRBV15 | - | 11 | ATSRDGGYEQY
TRBJ1-6 | TRBV20-1 | many | 12 | SARDTSESSPLH
TRBJ2-7 | TRBV20-1 | - | 13 | SARSGRGPSYEQY
TRBJ1-5 | TRBV12-3/TRBV12-4 | few | 13 | ASSLARDSNQPQH
TRBJ1-2 | TRBV6-1 | few | 13 | ASTPGDSFNYGYT
TRBJ2-1 | TRBV29-1 | - | 12 | SVEEASTYNEQF
TRBJ2-7 | TRBV4-1 | few | 12 | ASSQDLGFYEQY
TRBJ2-4 | TRBV5-4 | few | 17 | ASSLAPPTVAMAKNIQY
TRBJ2-6 | TRBV7-9 | - | 13 | ASSTTPFGANVLT
TRBJ2-3 | TRBV7-2 | - | 14 | ASSSQLAGDTDTQY
TRBJ2-4 | TRBV20-1 | few | 13 | SASARDGREDIQY
TRBJ1-5 | TRBV6-2/TRBV6-3 | - | 13 | ASSYWSGGNQPQH
TRBJ2-1 | TRBV5-1 | few | 13 | ASSLRLAGNNEQF
TRBJ2-7 | TRBV7-9 | - | 12 | ASSHRTVAYEQY
TRBJ1-1 | TRBV5-1 | - | 16 | ASSLRPGFGVTNTEAF
TRBJ1-2 | TRBV3-1 | few | 12 | ASSQAQYGYGYT
TRBJ1-1 | TRBV29-1 | - | 11 | SVGQGSNTEAF
TRBJ2-7 | TRBV12-3/TRBV12-4 | - | 15 | ASSFWRAGYKSDEQY